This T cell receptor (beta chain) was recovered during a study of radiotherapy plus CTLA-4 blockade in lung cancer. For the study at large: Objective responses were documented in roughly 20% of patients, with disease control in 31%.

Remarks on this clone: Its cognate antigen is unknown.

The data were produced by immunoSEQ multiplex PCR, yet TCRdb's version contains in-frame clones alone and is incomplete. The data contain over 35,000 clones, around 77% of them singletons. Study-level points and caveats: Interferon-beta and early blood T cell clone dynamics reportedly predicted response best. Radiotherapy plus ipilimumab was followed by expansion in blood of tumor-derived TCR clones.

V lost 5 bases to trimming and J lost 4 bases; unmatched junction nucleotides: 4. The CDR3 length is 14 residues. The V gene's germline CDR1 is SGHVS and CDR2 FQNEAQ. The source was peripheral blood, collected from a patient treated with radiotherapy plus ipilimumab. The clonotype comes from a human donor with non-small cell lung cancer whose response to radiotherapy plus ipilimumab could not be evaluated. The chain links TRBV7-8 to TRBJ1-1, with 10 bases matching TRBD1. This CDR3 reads CASSLRDRGTEAFF. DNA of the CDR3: TGTGCCAGCAGCCTCCGGGACAGGGGCACTGAAGCTTTCTTT.